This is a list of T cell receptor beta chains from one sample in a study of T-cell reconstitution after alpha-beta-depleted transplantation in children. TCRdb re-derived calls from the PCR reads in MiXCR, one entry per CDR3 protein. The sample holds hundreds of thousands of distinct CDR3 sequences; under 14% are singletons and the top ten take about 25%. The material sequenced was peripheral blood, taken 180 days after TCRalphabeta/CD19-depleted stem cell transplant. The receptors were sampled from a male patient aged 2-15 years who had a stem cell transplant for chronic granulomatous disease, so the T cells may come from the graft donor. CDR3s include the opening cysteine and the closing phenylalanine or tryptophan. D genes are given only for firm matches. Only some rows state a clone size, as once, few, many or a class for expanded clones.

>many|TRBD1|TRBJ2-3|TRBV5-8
CASSPGQGLTSTDTQYF
TGTGCCAGCAGTCCGGGACAGGGGCTTACTAGCACAGATACGCAGTATTTT
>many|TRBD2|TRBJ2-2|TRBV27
CASSTGLAGLTGELFF
TGTGCCAGCAGTACGGGACTAGCGGGCCTCACCGGGGAGCTGTTTTTT
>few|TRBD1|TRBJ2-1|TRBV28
CASSGTGQGDYNEQFF
TGTGCCAGCAGTGGCACTGGACAGGGGGATTACAATGAGCAGTTCTTC
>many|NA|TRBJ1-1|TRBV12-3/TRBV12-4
CASSFWGPTFMNTEAFF
TGTGCCAGCAGTTTTTGGGGCCCGACATTTATGAACACTGAAGCTTTCTTT
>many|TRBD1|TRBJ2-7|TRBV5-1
CASSGTGVYEQYF
TGCGCCAGCAGCGGGACAGGGGTGTACGAGCAGTACTTC
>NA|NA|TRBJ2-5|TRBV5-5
CASSFTQETQYF
TGTGCCAGCAGCTTCACACAAGAGACCCAGTACTTC
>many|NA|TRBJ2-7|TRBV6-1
CASSDSRLSYEQYF
TGTGCCAGCAGTGATTCCCGACTTTCGTACGAGCAGTACTTC
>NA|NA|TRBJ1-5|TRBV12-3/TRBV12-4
CASSFEGGNQPQHF
TGTGCCAGCAGTTTTGAGGGGGGTAATCAGCCCCAGCATTTT
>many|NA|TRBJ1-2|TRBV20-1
CSARGSRQPLNF
TGCAGTGCTAGAGGGAGTCGGCAACCTCTAAACTTC
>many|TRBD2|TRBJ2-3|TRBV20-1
CSAREGTSRVDTQYF
TGCAGTGCTAGAGAGGGGACTAGCCGGGTAGATACGCAGTATTTT
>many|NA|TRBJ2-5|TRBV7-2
CASSLALSTETQYF
TGTGCCAGCAGCTTAGCCTTATCCACGGAGACCCAGTACTTC
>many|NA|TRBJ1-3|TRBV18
CASSPSPNSPRGNTIYF
TGTGCCAGCTCACCATCGCCCAACTCCCCTCGGGGAAACACCATATATTTT
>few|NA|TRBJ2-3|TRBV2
CASRVLAISSTDTQYF
TGTGCCAGCAGAGTACTAGCCATCTCTAGCACAGATACGCAGTATTTT
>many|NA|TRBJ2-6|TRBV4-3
CASSQGTLASGANVLTF
TGCGCCAGCAGCCAGGGAACACTCGCCTCTGGGGCCAACGTCCTGACTTTC
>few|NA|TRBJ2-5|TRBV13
CASSLSEGQTQYF
TGTGCCAGCTCCCTGTCGGAGGGGCAGACCCAGTACTTC
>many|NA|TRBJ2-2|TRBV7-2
CASSLGFFHPIPGELFF
TGTGCCAGCAGCTTAGGGTTCTTCCACCCCATCCCCGGGGAGCTGTTTTTT
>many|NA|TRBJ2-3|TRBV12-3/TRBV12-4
CASSFPGDTQYF
TGTGCCAGCAGTTTCCCAGGGGATACGCAGTATTTT
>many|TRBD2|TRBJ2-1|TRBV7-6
CASSLRAGREMLDEQFF
TGTGCCAGCAGCTTAAGGGCTGGGCGGGAGATGTTGGATGAGCAGTTCTTC
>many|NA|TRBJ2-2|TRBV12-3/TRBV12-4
CASSLIASGELFF
TGTGCCAGCAGTTTAATCGCATCCGGGGAGCTGTTTTTT
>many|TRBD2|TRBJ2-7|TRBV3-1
CASSQDAGGTQYF
TGTGCCAGCAGCCAAGATGCGGGGGGCACGCAGTACTTC
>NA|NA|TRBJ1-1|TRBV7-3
CARRGQVDTEAFF
TGTGCCAGAAGGGGTCAGGTGGACACTGAAGCTTTCTTT
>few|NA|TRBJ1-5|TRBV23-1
CASSQPDRSNQPQHF
TGCGCCAGCAGTCAACCGGACAGAAGCAATCAGCCCCAGCATTTT